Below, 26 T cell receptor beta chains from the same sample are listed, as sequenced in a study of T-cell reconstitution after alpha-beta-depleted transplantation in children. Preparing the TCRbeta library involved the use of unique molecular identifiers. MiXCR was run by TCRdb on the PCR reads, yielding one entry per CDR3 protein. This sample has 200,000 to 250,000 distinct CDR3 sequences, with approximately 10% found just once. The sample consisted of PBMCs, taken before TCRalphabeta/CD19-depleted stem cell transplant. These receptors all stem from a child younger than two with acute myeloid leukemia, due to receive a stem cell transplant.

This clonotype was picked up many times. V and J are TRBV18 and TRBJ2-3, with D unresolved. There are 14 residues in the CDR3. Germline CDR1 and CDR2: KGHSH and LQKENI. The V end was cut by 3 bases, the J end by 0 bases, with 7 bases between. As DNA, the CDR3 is TGTGCCAGCTCACCTGCGGCTAGCACAGATACGCAGTATTTT. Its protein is CASSPAASTDTQYF.

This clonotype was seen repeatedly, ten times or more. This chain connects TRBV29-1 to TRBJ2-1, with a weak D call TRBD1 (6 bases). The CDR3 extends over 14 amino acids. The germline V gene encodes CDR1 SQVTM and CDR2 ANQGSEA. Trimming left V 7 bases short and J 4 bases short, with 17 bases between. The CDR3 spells CSGHGGARYNEQFF. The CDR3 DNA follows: TGCAGCGGGCATGGGGGCGCCCGATACAATGAGCAGTTCTTC.

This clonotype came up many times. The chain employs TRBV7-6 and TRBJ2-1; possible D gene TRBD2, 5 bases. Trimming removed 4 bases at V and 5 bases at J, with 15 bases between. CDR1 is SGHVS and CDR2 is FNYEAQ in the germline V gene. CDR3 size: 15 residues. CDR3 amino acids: CASSSASGFNNEQFF. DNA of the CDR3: TGTGCCAGCAGCTCCGCCTCGGGATTCAACAATGAGCAGTTCTTC.

CDR3 sequence reads: CASSGSQGAHEQYF. The CDR3 coding sequence is TGTGCCAGCAGTGGCTCCCAGGGGGCCCACGAGCAGTACTTC. V and J are TRBV6-5 and TRBJ2-7; 8 bases align to TRBD1. The CDR3 extends over 14 amino acids. Per germline, CDR1 MNHEY and CDR2 SVGAGI. V shed 5 bases, J shed 5 bases, and the junction held 8 bases outside the gene matches.

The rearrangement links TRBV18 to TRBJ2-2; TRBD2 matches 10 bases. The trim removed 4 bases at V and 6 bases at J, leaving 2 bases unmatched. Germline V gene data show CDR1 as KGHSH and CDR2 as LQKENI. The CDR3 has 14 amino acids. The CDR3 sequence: CASSRGTSAGELFF. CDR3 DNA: TGTGCCAGCTCACGCGGGACTAGCGCCGGGGAGCTGTTTTTT.

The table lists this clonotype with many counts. Written as DNA, the CDR3 is TGCGCCAGCAGCAGTTGGGTCAACTCCTACGAGCAGTACTTC. Amino acid sequence: CASSSWVNSYEQYF. The chain couples TRBV5-1 to TRBJ2-7, with D unclear. Per germline, CDR1 SGHRS and CDR2 YFSETQ. This CDR3 is built from 14 residues. V was clipped by 4 bases and J by 0 bases, with 11 bases between them.

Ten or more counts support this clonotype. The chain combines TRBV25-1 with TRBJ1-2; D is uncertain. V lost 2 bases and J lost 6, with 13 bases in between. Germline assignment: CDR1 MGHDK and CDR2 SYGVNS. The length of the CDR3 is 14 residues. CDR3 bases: TGTGCCAGCAGTGAAGGGTGGGGTGAGGATGGCTACACCTTC. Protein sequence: CASSEGWGEDGYTF.

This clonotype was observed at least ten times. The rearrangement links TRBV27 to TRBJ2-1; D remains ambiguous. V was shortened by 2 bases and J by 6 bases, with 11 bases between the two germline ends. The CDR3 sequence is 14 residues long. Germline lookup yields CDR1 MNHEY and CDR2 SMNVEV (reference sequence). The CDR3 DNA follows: TGTGCCAGCAGTTTACTCAGTTGGGGCAATGAGCAGTTCTTC. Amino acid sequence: CASSLLSWGNEQFF.

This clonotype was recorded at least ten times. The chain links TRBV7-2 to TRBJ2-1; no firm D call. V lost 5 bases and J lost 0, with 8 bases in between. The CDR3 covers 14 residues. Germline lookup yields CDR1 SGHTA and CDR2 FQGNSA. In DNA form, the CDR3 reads TGTGCCAGCAGCCCCCCGTTCTCCTACAATGAGCAGTTCTTC. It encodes CASSPPFSYNEQFF.

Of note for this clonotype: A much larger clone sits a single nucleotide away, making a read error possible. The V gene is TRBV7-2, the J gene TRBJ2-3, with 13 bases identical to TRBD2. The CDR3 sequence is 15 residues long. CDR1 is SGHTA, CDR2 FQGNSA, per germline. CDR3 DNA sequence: TGTCCCAGCAGCCTGGGGACTAGCGGGACCCATACGCAGTATTTT. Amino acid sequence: CPSSLGTSGTHTQYF.

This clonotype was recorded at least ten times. CDR3 in DNA: TGTGCCTGGAGTACGGGAGTGAGGACAGATACGCAGTATTTT. Protein: CAWSTGVRTDTQYF. The V and J genes are TRBV30 and TRBJ2-3, with D possibly being TRBD2 (6 bases). The CDR3 runs to 14 residues. Germline-derived CDR1 and CDR2 are GTSNPN and SVGIG (reference sequence). V lost 2 bases and J lost 3, with 12 bases in between.

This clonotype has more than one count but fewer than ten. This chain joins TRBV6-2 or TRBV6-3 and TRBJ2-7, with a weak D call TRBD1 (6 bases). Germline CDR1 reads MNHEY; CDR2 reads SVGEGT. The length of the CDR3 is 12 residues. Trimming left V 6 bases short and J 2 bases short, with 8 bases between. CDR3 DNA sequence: TGTGCCAGCAGCCGACAGGCCTACGAGCAGTACTTC. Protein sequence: CASSRQAYEQYF.

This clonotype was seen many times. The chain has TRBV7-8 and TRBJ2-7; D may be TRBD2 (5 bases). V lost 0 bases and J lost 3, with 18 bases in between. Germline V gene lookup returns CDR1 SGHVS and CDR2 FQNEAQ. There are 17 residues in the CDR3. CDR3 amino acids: CASSLAVFPTGIYEQYF. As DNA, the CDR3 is TGTGCCAGCAGCTTAGCGGTTTTCCCGACCGGGATCTACGAGCAGTACTTC.

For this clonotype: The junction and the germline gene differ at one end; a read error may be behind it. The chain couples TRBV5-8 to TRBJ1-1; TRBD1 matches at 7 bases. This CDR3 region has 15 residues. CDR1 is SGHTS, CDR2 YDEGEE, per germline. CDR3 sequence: CVSSLVTGKNSEAFF. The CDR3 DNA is TGTGTCAGCAGCTTGGTGACAGGGAAGAACTCTGAAGCTTTCTTT. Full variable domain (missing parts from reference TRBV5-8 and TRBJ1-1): EAGVTQSPTHLIKTRGQQATLRCSPISGHTSVYWYQQALGLGLQFLLWYDEGEERNRGNFPPRFSGRQFPNYSSELNVNALELEDSALYLCVSSLVTGKNSEAFFGQGTRLTVV.

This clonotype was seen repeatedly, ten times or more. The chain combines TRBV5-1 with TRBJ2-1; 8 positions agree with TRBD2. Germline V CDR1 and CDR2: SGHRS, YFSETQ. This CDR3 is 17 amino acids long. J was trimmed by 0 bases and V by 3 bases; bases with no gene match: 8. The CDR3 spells CASSSDGGGRSYNEQFF. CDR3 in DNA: TGCGCCAGCAGCTCAGACGGGGGGGGCCGCTCCTACAATGAGCAGTTCTTC.

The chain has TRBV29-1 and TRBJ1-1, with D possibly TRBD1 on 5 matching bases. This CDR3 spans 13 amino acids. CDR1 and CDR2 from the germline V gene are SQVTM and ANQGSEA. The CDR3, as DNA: TGCAGGGCTTGGTTCCCGGGGCTGACTGAAGCTTTCTTT. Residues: CRAWFPGLTEAFF. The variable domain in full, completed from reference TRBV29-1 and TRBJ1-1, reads SAVISQKPSRDICQRGTSLTIQCQVDSQVTMMFWYRQQPGQSLTLIATANQGSEATYESGFVIDKFPISRPNLTFSTLTVSNMSPEDSSIYLCRAWFPGLTEAFFGQGTRLTVV.

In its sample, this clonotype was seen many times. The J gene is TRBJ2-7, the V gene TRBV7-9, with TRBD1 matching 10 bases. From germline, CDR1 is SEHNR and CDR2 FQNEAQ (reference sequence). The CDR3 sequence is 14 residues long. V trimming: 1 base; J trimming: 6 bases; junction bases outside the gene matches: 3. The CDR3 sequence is CASSLGGTGVEQYF. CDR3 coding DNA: TGTGCCAGCAGCTTAGGAGGGACAGGGGTCGAGCAGTACTTC.

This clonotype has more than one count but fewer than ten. CDR3 in amino acids: CASSPLRGKGTEAFF. The CDR3 nucleotides read TGTGCCAGCAGCCCTCTCAGGGGGAAAGGCACTGAAGCTTTCTTT. The V and J genes are TRBV12-3 or TRBV12-4 and TRBJ1-1; 7 bases agree with TRBD1. The CDR3 length is 15 residues. The J segment lost 4 bases and the V segment lost 6 bases, leaving 11 bases of the junction unmatched.

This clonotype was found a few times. Written as DNA, the CDR3 is TGCGCCAGCAGTGTAGGGCGGGGAAGAGATCGGAACACTGAAGCTTTCTTT. Its translation is CASSVGRGRDRNTEAFF. V is TRBV10-2 and J is TRBJ1-1; D is unresolved. V was cut by 4 bases and J by 1 base, with 19 bases left in between. CDR3 length: 17 amino acids. CDR1 and CDR2 (germline): WSHSY, SAAADI.

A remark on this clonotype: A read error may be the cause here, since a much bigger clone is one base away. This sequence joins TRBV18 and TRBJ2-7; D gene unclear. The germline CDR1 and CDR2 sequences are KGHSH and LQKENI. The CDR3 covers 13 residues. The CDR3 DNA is TGTGCCAGCCCACCAACGCAGAGCTACGAGCAGTACTTC. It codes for CASPPTQSYEQYF.

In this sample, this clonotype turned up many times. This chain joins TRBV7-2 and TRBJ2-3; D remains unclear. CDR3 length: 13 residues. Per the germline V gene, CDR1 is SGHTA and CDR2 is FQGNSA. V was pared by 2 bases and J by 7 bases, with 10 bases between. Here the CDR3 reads CASSLMEAYTQYF. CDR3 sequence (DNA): TGTGCCAGCAGCTTAATGGAAGCGTATACGCAGTATTTT.

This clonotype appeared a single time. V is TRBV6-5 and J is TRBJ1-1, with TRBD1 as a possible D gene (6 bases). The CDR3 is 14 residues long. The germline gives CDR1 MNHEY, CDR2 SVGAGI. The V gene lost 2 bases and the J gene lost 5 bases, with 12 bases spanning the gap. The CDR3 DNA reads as TGTGCCAGCAGTTACCAGGGGTTGGGAACTGAAGCTTTCTTT. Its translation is CASSYQGLGTEAFF.

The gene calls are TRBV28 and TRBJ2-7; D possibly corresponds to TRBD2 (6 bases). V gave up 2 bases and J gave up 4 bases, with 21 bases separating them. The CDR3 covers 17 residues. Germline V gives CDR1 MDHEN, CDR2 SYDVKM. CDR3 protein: CASSLRGPGTASYEQYF. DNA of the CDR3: TGTGCCAGCAGTTTACGAGGACCCGGGACTGCCTCTTACGAGCAGTACTTC.

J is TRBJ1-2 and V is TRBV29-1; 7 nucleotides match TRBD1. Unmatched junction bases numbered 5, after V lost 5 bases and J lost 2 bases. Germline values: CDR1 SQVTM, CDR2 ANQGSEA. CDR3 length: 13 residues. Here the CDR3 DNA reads TGCAGCGTTCCCAGACAGGGAAACTATGGCTACACCTTC. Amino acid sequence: CSVPRQGNYGYTF.

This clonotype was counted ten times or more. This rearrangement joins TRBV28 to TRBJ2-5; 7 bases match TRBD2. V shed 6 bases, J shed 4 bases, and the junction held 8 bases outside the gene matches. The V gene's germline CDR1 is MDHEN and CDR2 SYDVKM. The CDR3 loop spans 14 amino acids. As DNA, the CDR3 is TGTGCCAGCAGCCCTAGAGGGAGGGGAGAGACCCAGTACTTC. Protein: CASSPRGRGETQYF.

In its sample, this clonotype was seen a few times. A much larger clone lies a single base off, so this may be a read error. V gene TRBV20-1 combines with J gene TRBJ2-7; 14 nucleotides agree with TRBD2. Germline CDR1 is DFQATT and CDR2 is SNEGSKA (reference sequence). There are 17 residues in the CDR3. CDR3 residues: CCAKNSGTSGSSYEQYF. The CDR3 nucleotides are TGCTGTGCTAAAAACTCTGGGACTAGCGGGAGTTCCTACGAGCAGTACTTC.